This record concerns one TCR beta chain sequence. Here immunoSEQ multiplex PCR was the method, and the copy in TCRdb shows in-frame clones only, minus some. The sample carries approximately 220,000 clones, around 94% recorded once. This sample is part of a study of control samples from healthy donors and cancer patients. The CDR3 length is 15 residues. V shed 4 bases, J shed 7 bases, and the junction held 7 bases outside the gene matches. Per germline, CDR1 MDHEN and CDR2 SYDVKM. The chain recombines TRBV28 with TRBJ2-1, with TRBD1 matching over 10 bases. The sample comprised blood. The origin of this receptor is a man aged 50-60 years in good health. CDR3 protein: CASSWRQGAGNEQFF. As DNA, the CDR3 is TGTGCCAGCAGTTGGAGACAGGGGGCGGGGAATGAGCAGTTCTTC.